Listed here are 3 T cell receptor beta chains from one sample, sequenced in a study of T cell changes during pregnancy in multiple sclerosis. Clones were read by immunoSEQ multiplex PCR, and TCRdb kept only the in-frame ones, dropping some. The sample holds approximately 28,000 clones, roughly nine tenths seen once. Material: peripheral blood, obtained in the first trimester of pregnancy. The receptors were sampled from a female donor in good health, enrolled as a control in a pregnancy study.

The gene calls are TRBV10-3 and TRBJ2-7, with D possibly TRBD2 on 5 matching bases. Trimming cost V 0 bases and J 6 bases, with 12 bases left between them. CDR3 length: 14 residues. Looked up from germline, CDR1 is ENHRY and CDR2 is SYGVKD. For the CDR3, the DNA is TGTGCCATCAGTGAGTCGTTCGAGGGCGGCGAGCAGTACTTC. Residues: CAISESFEGGEQYF.

J is TRBJ2-5 and V is TRBV5-1; D is uncertain. Germline CDR1 SGHRS, CDR2 YFSETQ. This CDR3 has 15 amino acids. Trimming cost V 7 bases and J 1 base, with 17 bases left between them. Here the CDR3 reads CASQTSGASQETQYF. The CDR3 DNA is TGCGCCAGCCAAACCTCAGGTGCCTCCCAAGAGACCCAGTACTTC.

The V and J genes are TRBV28 and TRBJ1-2; TRBD1 matches at 11 bases. The J segment lost 8 bases and the V segment lost 3 bases, leaving 11 bases of the junction unmatched. Looked up from germline, CDR1 is MDHEN and CDR2 is SYDVKM. This CDR3 spans 16 amino acids. The chain's CDR3 is CASSFTGQGAGGGYTF. CDR3 DNA: TGTGCCAGCAGTTTCACCGGACAGGGGGCTGGTGGCGGCTACACCTTC.